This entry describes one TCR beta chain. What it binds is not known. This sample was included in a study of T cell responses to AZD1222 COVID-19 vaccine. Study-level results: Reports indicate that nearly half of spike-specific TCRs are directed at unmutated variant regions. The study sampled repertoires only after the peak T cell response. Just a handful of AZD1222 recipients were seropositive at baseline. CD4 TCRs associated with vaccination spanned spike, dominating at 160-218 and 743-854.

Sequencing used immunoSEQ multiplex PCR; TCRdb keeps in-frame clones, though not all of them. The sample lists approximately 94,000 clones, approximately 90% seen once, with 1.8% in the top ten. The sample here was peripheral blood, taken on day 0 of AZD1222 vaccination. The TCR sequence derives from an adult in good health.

The CDR3 nucleotides are TGTGCCAGCAACTGGGATAATTCACCCCTCCACTTT. Protein: CASNWDNSPLHF. V usage is TRBV6-5 and J usage is TRBJ1-6; D gene ambiguous. V lost 7 bases and J 5 bases, leaving 6 bases between the germline ends. The CDR3 runs to 12 residues. CDR1 MNHEY and CDR2 SVGAGI come from the germline V gene.